These 3 T cell receptor beta chains originate from one sample sequenced in a study of blood T cells in healthy people across ages. Using a J-beta primer mix together with a sample-barcoded 5' primer, a second PCR was run for about 6 to 11 cycles. TCRdb re-called the 5' RACE reads with MiXCR, one entry per CDR3 protein. Of 920,000 or so distinct CDR3 sequences listed, 45% are singletons. Sequenced input: blood. The receptors were sampled from a woman in her fifties or sixties in good health.

CDR3 in DNA: TGTGCCAGCAGCTTAGGAGGGCTAGCGGGATTGACAGATACGCAGTATTTT. It translates to CASSLGGLAGLTDTQYF. The rearrangement links TRBV7-9 to TRBJ2-3, with 9 positions matching TRBD2. The germline gives CDR1 SEHNR, CDR2 FQNEAQ (reference sequence). The CDR3 has 17 amino acids. V shed 1 base, J shed 3 bases, and the junction held 8 bases outside the gene matches.

The CDR3 DNA reads as TGTGCCAGCAGCATAGGTCAGATCAATGAGCAGTTCTTC. Its translation: CASSIGQINEQFF. The chain recombines TRBV9 with TRBJ2-1; the D is unclear. The germline V gene encodes CDR1 SGDLS and CDR2 YYNGEE. The CDR3 contains 13 residues. Trimming took 4 bases from V and 6 from J, leaving 11 bases between them.

The rearrangement joins TRBV7-8 to TRBJ2-3; perhaps TRBD2 as D (7 bases). Germline V gene sequence: CDR1 SGHVS, CDR2 FQNEAQ. The CDR3 is made up of 21 amino acids. Between the trimmed V and J ends, which lost 1 base and 0 bases, there was a span of 26 bases. CDR3 amino acids: CASSLDLPWGRGDSSTDTQYF. The CDR3 nucleotides are TGTGCCAGCAGCTTAGACCTCCCGTGGGGGAGGGGGGATAGTAGCACAGATACGCAGTATTTT.